These 13 T cell receptor beta chains came from one sample sequenced in a study of blood T cell repertoires in COVID-19. Only in-frame clones appear in the TCRdb table, and some are missing; sequencing was by immunoSEQ multiplex PCR. The repertoire consists of some 80,000 clones, with 75% to 90% occurring once and the leading ten covering 18%. The sample taken for sequencing was peripheral blood. The receptor source for this set is a human donor in a cohort sampled during active COVID-19.

V is TRBV5-1 and J is TRBJ2-7, with TRBD1 matching 7 bases. The CDR3 has 16 residues. After removal of 0 bases from V and 3 bases from J, the junction contained 9 bases not matched to a gene. The germline gives CDR1 SGHRS, CDR2 YFSETQ. The CDR3 here is CASSLAYETGRYEQYF. DNA of the CDR3: TGCGCCAGCAGCTTGGCCTACGAGACAGGGCGCTACGAGCAGTACTTC.

The rearrangement uses TRBV5-4 and TRBJ2-5, with TRBD2 matching over 11 bases. There are 15 residues in the CDR3. J lost 2 bases, V lost 4 bases, and 4 bases had no gene match. The germline V gene has CDR1 SGHNT and CDR2 YYREEE (reference sequence). DNA of the CDR3: TGTGCCAGCAGCGGGAGACTAGCGGGACAAGAGACCCAGTACTTC. Translation: CASSGRLAGQETQYF.

The rearrangement uses TRBV7-3 and TRBJ2-1; D unresolved. Trimming left V 4 bases short and J 6 bases short, with 16 bases between. Germline-derived CDR1 and CDR2 are SGHTA and FQGTGA. The CDR3 contains 15 residues. As DNA, the CDR3 is TGTGCCAGCAGCTCGAATCGAGGTCTCCGCAATGAGCAGTTCTTC. Encoded protein: CASSSNRGLRNEQFF.

In its sample, this clone was seen once. V is TRBV28 and J is TRBJ1-3, with TRBD1 as a possible D gene (5 bases). Trimming stripped 2 bases from V and 0 bases from J, with 11 bases between. Germline V gene data show CDR1 as MDHEN and CDR2 as SYDVKM. CDR3 length: 16 residues. CDR3 residues: CASSLTGVSSGNTIYF. The CDR3 bases are TGTGCCAGCAGTTTAACAGGTGTGAGCTCTGGAAACACCATATATTTT.

V usage is TRBV30 and J usage is TRBJ2-7; 9 bases are shared with TRBD1. V trimming: 5 bases; J trimming: 2 bases; junction bases outside the gene matches: 4. Per the germline V gene, CDR1 is GTSNPN and CDR2 is SVGIG (reference sequence). The CDR3 is 13 amino acids. The CDR3 protein is CAWVGTGPYEQYF. CDR3 in DNA: TGTGCCTGGGTCGGGACAGGGCCCTACGAGCAGTACTTC. The full variable domain, with the rest looked up from reference TRBV30 and TRBJ2-7, is SQTIHQWPATLVQPVGSPLSLECTVEGTSNPNLYWYRQAAGRGLQLLFYSVGIGQISSEVPQNLSASRPQDRQFILSSKKLLLSDSGFYLCAWVGTGPYEQYFGPGTRLTVT.

In its sample, this clone was seen once. The chain combines TRBV3-1 (or the pseudogene TRBV3-2) with TRBJ1-2, with unresolved D. Germline V gene sequence: CDR1 LGHDT, CDR2 YNNKEL (reference sequence). Deletions cut 6 bases from V and 3 bases from J, with 8 bases between. CDR3 length equals 12 residues. CDR3 protein: CASSPGDYGYTF. The DNA for the CDR3 is TGTGCCAGCAGTCCCGGGGACTATGGCTACACCTTC.

The CDR3 sequence: CASSLGLAGSSYNEQFF. The CDR3 DNA follows: TGTGCCAGCAGCTTAGGACTAGCGGGGAGCTCCTACAATGAGCAGTTCTTC. The chain couples TRBV7-6 to TRBJ2-1; 11 bases map to TRBD2. This CDR3 has 17 residues. CDR1 is SGHVS and CDR2 is FNYEAQ in the germline V gene. Germline trimming cut 1 base from V and 0 bases from J; bases unmatched to any gene: 2.

This chain uses TRBV5-4 with TRBJ2-1; 7 positions match TRBD1. The V gene end was trimmed by 4 bases and the J gene end by 8 bases; junction bases not matched to a gene: 12. This CDR3 contains 15 residues. Germline lookup yields CDR1 SGHNT and CDR2 YYREEE (reference sequence). The CDR3 reads CASSATGVRGDEQFF. DNA of the CDR3: TGTGCCAGCAGCGCAACAGGGGTAAGGGGCGATGAGCAGTTCTTC.

The chain joins TRBV5-1 to TRBJ2-7; possibly TRBD1 for D (6 bases). This CDR3 spans 15 amino acids. V lost 4 bases and J lost 2, with 16 bases in between. CDR1 is SGHRS and CDR2 is YFSETQ in the germline V gene. CDR3 sequence: CASSGAGTQAYEQYF. CDR3 bases: TGCGCCAGCAGCGGGGCCGGGACACAAGCCTACGAGCAGTACTTC.

This clone has a handful of counts. This sequence joins TRBV5-3 and TRBJ2-7; D uncertain. TRBV5-3 is given ORF status, its function remaining uncertain. The CDR3 spans 16 residues. Between the trimmed V and J ends, which lost 0 bases and 2 bases, there was a span of 15 bases. This CDR3 reads CARSLETECSPYEQYF. CDR3 in DNA: TGTGCCAGAAGCTTGGAAACGGAATGTAGCCCCTACGAGCAGTACTTC.

The chain joins TRBV5-8 to TRBJ2-5; TRBD1 matches 7 bases. Losses at the gene ends were 9 bases for V and 5 bases for J; bases not matched to a gene: 7. The CDR3 consists of 12 residues. Germline CDR1 SGHTS, CDR2 YDEGEE. The CDR3 is CATQTGLETQYF. For the CDR3, the DNA is TGTGCCACCCAGACAGGGCTGGAGACCCAGTACTTC.

This chain connects TRBV7-8 to TRBJ1-5, with D hard to call. Trimming left V 1 base short and J 6 bases short, with 16 bases between. Looked up from germline, CDR1 is SGHVS and CDR2 is FQNEAQ. The CDR3 sequence is 16 residues long. CDR3 coding DNA: TGTGCCAGCAGCTTAGAAGGCTTCGCTTCGGGTCAGCCCCAGCATTTT. This sequence encodes CASSLEGFASGQPQHF. Based on the CDR3 plus reference TRBV7-8 and TRBJ1-5, the full variable domain is GAGVSQSPRYKVAKRGQDVALRCDPISGHVSLFWYQQALGQGPEFLTYFQNEAQLDKSGLPSDRFFAERPEGSVSTLKIQRTQQEDSAVYLCASSLEGFASGQPQHFGDGTRLSIL.

The rearrangement joins TRBV18 to TRBJ1-2; 11 bases are shared with TRBD1. The CDR3 totals 15 residues. V was clipped by 2 bases and J by 4 bases; unmatched bases: 3. The germline V gene encodes CDR1 KGHSH and CDR2 LQKENI. The CDR3, as DNA: TGTGCCAGCTCACCAGGGACAGGGGGAAGCTATGGCTACACCTTC. Its protein is CASSPGTGGSYGYTF.